The rows below give T cell receptor beta chains drawn from one sample of a study of T cells in Graves' hyperthyroidism and ophthalmopathy. TCRdb itself ran the multiplex PCR reads through MiXCR, one entry per CDR3 protein. The sample carries fewer than 500,000 distinct CDR3 sequences, around 15% recorded once. Material for sequencing was blood. The receptor set was obtained from a woman younger than 45 with Graves' ophthalmopathy. Both conserved end residues are part of each CDR3. Each record gives: CDR3 length, V gene, clone size, J gene, D gene, CDR3 DNA, CDR3 protein. D genes are given only for firm matches. Clone size is shown for a subset of rows, as once, few, many or a class of expanded clone.

12	TRBV3-1	many	TRBJ2-1	-	TGTGCCAGCAGCCAGCAACGGGATGAGCAGTTCTTC	CASSQQRDEQFF
15	TRBV20-1	many	TRBJ2-3	TRBD1	TGCAGTGCGCCTGGGACAGGGCCTAGCACAGATACGCAGTATTTT	CSAPGTGPSTDTQYF
13	TRBV10-2	many	TRBJ1-1	-	TGCGCCAGCAGTACGGGCTCTATCACTGAAGCTTTCTTT	CASSTGSITEAFF
13	TRBV3-1	many	TRBJ2-3	-	TGTGCCAGCGGGCTCTCCTATGCAGATACGCAGTATTTT	CASGLSYADTQYF
12	TRBV30	many	TRBJ1-6	-	TGTGCCTGGAGTGGAGATAATTCACCCCTCCACTTT	CAWSGDNSPLHF
16	TRBV6-1	-	TRBJ1-6	-	TGTGCCAGCAGTTTACGGCAGGGTACCTATAATTCACCCCTCCACTTT	CASSLRQGTYNSPLHF
15	TRBV4-1	-	TRBJ1-6	TRBD1	TGCGCCAGCAGCCAAGAAACAGGGGTTAATTCACCCCTCCACTTT	CASSQETGVNSPLHF
14	TRBV27	many	TRBJ2-7	TRBD2	TGTGCCAGCAGTCGGGGACTAGCGGTCTACGAGCAGTACTTC	CASSRGLAVYEQYF
15	TRBV6-1	few	TRBJ2-1	TRBD2	TGTGCCAGCAGCCTGACTAGCGGGGGGTGGAATGAGCAGTTCTTC	CASSLTSGGWNEQFF
13	TRBV6-4	few	TRBJ2-2	-	TGTGCCAGCAGTGAGGGCCCCGCCGGGGAGCTGTTTTTT	CASSEGPAGELFF
15	TRBV10-3	many	TRBJ2-3	TRBD2	TGTGCCATCGGCTTAGGGCGGGGGGGCCCAGATACGCAGTATTTT	CAIGLGRGGPDTQYF
16	TRBV20-1	many	TRBJ2-2	TRBD1	TGCAGTGCTAGAGCAGACAGGGCCACGAACACCGGGGAGCTGTTTTTT	CSARADRATNTGELFF
15	TRBV4-1	many	TRBJ2-7	TRBD1	TGCGCCAGCAGCCAAGCGGGGACAGTGGCCTACGAGCAGTACTTC	CASSQAGTVAYEQYF
17	TRBV24-1	many	TRBJ1-6	TRBD1	TGTGCCACCAGTGATTCCCGACAGGGTAATTCTGATTCACCCCTCCACTTT	CATSDSRQGNSDSPLHF
21	TRBV14	-	TRBJ2-2	-	TGTGCCAGCAGCCAAGATGTTCGTCCCCGGGGACGGATCCTAAACACCGGGGAGCTGTTTTTT	CASSQDVRPRGRILNTGELFF
16	TRBV6-1	many	TRBJ2-2	TRBD1	TGTGCCAGCAGTCCACCGGGACAGGGGTTCACCGGGGAGCTGTTTTTT	CASSPPGQGFTGELFF
15	TRBV19	many	TRBJ2-2	TRBD1	TGTGCCAGTAGGACAAGACAGGGGCACACCGGGGAGCTGTTTTTT	CASRTRQGHTGELFF
13	TRBV25-1	-	TRBJ2-2	-	TGTGCCAGCAGTGACCCAGTGGTCGGGGAGCTGTTTTTT	CASSDPVVGELFF
14	TRBV29-1	-	TRBJ1-3	-	TGCAGCGTGAGCAGGGTCAGCTCTGGAAACACCATATATTTT	CSVSRVSSGNTIYF
15	TRBV6-2/TRBV6-3	many	TRBJ2-3	TRBD2	TGTGCCAGCAGTTACTCCGCGGGGGGTAAAGATACGCAGTATTTT	CASSYSAGGKDTQYF
14	TRBV6-2/TRBV6-3	-	TRBJ2-1	-	TGTGCCAGAGTAATCAAAGGGGTAGATAATGAGCAGTTCTTC	CARVIKGVDNEQFF
13	TRBV2	many	TRBJ2-1	-	TGTGCCAGCAGTGGATACAACATTAAAGAGCAGTTCTTC	CASSGYNIKEQFF
14	TRBV20-1	many	TRBJ1-1	-	TGCAGTGCTAGATCCCCCCGGGAGAACACTGAAGCTTTCTTT	CSARSPRENTEAFF
13	TRBV7-9	few	TRBJ2-7	-	TGTGCCAGCAGCCAAACAGGGTTCTACGAGCAGTACTTC	CASSQTGFYEQYF
11	TRBV6-1	many	TRBJ2-1	-	TGTGCCAGCAGTATGACGGGTGAGCAGTTCTTC	CASSMTGEQFF
15	TRBV28	many	TRBJ2-5	TRBD1	TGTGCCAGCAGTTTATCGGGACAGGGGGCTGAGACCCAGTACTTC	CASSLSGQGAETQYF
17	TRBV12-3/TRBV12-4	-	TRBJ1-2	TRBD1	TGTGCCAGCAGTTCCCGGGACAGGTGGGATCTTGTCTATGGCTACACCTTC	CASSSRDRWDLVYGYTF
14	TRBV3-1	many	TRBJ1-1	-	TGTGCCAGCAGCCAAGGGACAGTGAACACTGAAGCTTTCTTT	CASSQGTVNTEAFF
14	TRBV5-1	many	TRBJ2-7	-	TGCGCCAGCAGCTCAGGGGTGGGGTCCTACGAGCAGTACTTC	CASSSGVGSYEQYF
15	TRBV18	many	TRBJ2-5	-	TGTGCCAGCTCACCGTTCGAGAGAGCTAAAGAGACCCAGTACTTC	CASSPFERAKETQYF
16	TRBV20-1	once	TRBJ2-1	TRBD1	TGCAGTGCTAGTCCACCACGGACAGGGGGCGTGAATGAGCAGTTCTTC	CSASPPRTGGVNEQFF
17	TRBV4-1	few	TRBJ2-2	-	TGCGCCAGCAGCCAAGCAACGACTGACGCGGGGTTCCGGGAGCTGTTTTTT	CASSQATTDAGFRELFF
14	TRBV7-8	many	TRBJ2-7	TRBD1	TGTGCCAGCAGCTTAGACAGGGGTCTGAGAGAGCAGTACTTC	CASSLDRGLREQYF
14	TRBV6-1	-	TRBJ1-3	-	TGTGCCAGCAGTGAAAACCCAGGGAGAAACACCATATATTTT	CASSENPGRNTIYF
14	TRBV7-2	many	TRBJ2-2	-	TGTGCCAGCAGCCCCCGTTTTTCCACCGGGGAGCTGTTTTTT	CASSPRFSTGELFF
15	TRBV5-4	-	TRBJ2-4	-	TGTGCCAGCAGCTCGGGACGGGGGCTTGAAAACATTCAGTACTTC	CASSSGRGLENIQYF
17	TRBV14	-	TRBJ2-3	TRBD1	TGTGCCAGCAGCCAAGGATTCGGGACAGGCAACACAGATACGCAGTATTTT	CASSQGFGTGNTDTQYF
14	TRBV28	many	TRBJ1-4	-	TGTGCCAGCAGTTTAGTAGGGGGGAGTGAAAAACTGTTTTTT	CASSLVGGSEKLFF
20	TRBV20-1	-	TRBJ2-5	TRBD2	TGCAGTGCCCGACCGGTACCCGGACTAGCGGGGGGCGTTTTGGGGGAGACCCAGTACTTC	CSARPVPGLAGGVLGETQYF
16	TRBV29-1	few	TRBJ1-6	-	TGCAGCGTGAGAAGCCAGACAGAAATCTATAATTCACCCCTCCACTTT	CSVRSQTEIYNSPLHF
17	TRBV4-1	many	TRBJ2-2	TRBD1	TGCGCCAGCAGCCAAGAAGATAGGACAGGGACCACCGGGGAGCTGTTTTTT	CASSQEDRTGTTGELFF
14	TRBV6-1	many	TRBJ1-1	TRBD1	TGTGCCAGCAGGGGACAGGGGGGGAACACTGAAGCTTTCTTT	CASRGQGGNTEAFF